The 3 T cell receptor beta chains below were found in one sample sequenced in a study of T cell repertoires in cytomegalovirus infection. TCRdb recomputed calls from the reads with MiXCR, one row per CDR3 protein. The table has approximately 600,000 distinct CDR3 sequences, 40% seen once. Their recognized antigens are unknown. The sequencing used cultured PBMCs, collected from culture after CMV antigen stimulation. The receptors stem from a human donor in good health (CMV status not recorded). Some clones in this sample may be carry-over from other donors' samples.

This clonotype was seen at least ten times. The rearrangement uses TRBV12-3 or TRBV12-4 and TRBJ2-3, with 9 bases matching TRBD1. This CDR3 region has 13 residues. The V segment lost 5 bases and the J segment 10 bases; nucleotides outside the gene matches: 7. CDR3 amino acids: CASSPGTGMAQYF. The CDR3 nucleotides are TGTGCCAGCAGTCCCGGGACAGGGATGGCGCAGTATTTT.

The chain has TRBV7-6 and TRBJ1-5; D is unclear. V was cut by 1 base and J by 1 base, with 8 bases left in between. In germline, CDR1 is SGHVS, CDR2 FNYEAQ. CDR3 length equals 15 residues. The CDR3 sequence is CASSLVSGSNQPQHF. CDR3 nucleotides: TGTGCCAGCAGCTTAGTGTCGGGCAGCAATCAGCCCCAGCATTTT.

The chain uses TRBV7-8 and TRBJ2-5; D is undetermined. The CDR3 has 17 amino acids. The ends were cut back, 1 base at V and 1 base at J, with 16 bases in the middle. CDR1 is SGHVS, CDR2 FQNEAQ, per germline. CDR3 coding DNA: TGTGCCAGCAGCTTAGTGGGCGGCCCTCCATCCCAAGAGACCCAGTACTTC. Protein sequence: CASSLVGGPPSQETQYF.